This T cell receptor beta chain originates from a study of Ad26.COV2.S vaccination and SARS-CoV-2 variants. Study-level information: The vaccine Ad26.COV2.S was put into the muscle once, or twice with 56 days between.

Germline-derived CDR1 and CDR2 are LGHDT and YNNKEL (reference sequence). The CDR3 is made up of 15 amino acids. Trimming shortened V by 3 bases and J by 5 bases, and 16 bases separated the two germline ends. Some clones are missing from TCRdb's copy, which holds only in-frame ones; the method was immunoSEQ multiplex PCR. The repertoire has 200,000 to 250,000 clones, roughly 90% of them found once; the top ten carry 9.5% to 12%. Noted treatment: 15 to 20 received Ad26.COV2.S at low or high dose, single or two shots; about 5 received placebo; per-sample allocation not given. Collection of samples fell on day 63 after the first vaccine or placebo injection.

V usage is TRBV3-1 (or the pseudogene TRBV3-2) and J usage is TRBJ2-5; D gene uncertain. The sample was peripheral blood, taken in a trial of Ad26.COV2.S vaccine versus placebo. The clonotype originates from a person between 18 and 65 years old who received the Ad26.COV2.S COVID-19 vaccine or a placebo. CDR3 coding DNA: TGTGCCAGCAGCCAGGGTGGCCAGCCCTCGGAGACCCAGTACTTC. Translated: CASSQGGQPSETQYF.